Below, one T cell receptor (beta chain) is given with its context. Its antigen remains unknown. There are 13 residues in the CDR3. The V and J ends lost 1 base and 7 bases respectively, with 11 bases between them. Germline V gene data show CDR1 as SGHDT and CDR2 as YYEEEE. The time point denotes: blood 4 weeks post-SBRT, at nephrectomy. The treatment is: 15 Gy SBRT to primary tumor, nephrectomy 4 weeks later. Nephrectomy followed 15 Gy stereotactic body radiation by 4 weeks. The patient's renal cell carcinoma had clear cell pathology. This entry is derived from a study of radiation and T cells in renal cell carcinoma. Study conclusions and caveats: Pretreatment tumor biopsies were lacking, so baseline clonotypes are unknown. In blood, top tumor clones expanded by 2 weeks, shrinking by 4.

Here immunoSEQ multiplex PCR was the method, and the copy in TCRdb shows in-frame clones only, minus some. Of 150,000 to 200,000 clones listed, roughly 90% are singletons. The sample in question was blood, obtained from a patient whose treatment included radiotherapy and nephrectomy. The rearrangement uses TRBV5-6 and TRBJ1-2; a weak D match, TRBD1 (5 bases). The receptor was isolated from a woman aged 45-65 years with renal cell carcinoma. This chain's CDR3 is CASSLNRGRGYTF. The DNA for the CDR3 is TGTGCCAGCAGCTTGAATAGGGGCCGTGGCTACACCTTC.